Sequencing of this T cell receptor beta chain was carried out in a study of blood T cell repertoires in COVID-19. Study overall: Acute-phase and convalescent COVID-19 samples originated in the United States, Italy and Spain. The analysed material was cDNA or gDNA that came from T cells, B-cell-depleted T cells, or PBMCs.

Trimming removed 5 bases from V and 4 bases from J, with 11 bases in between. CDR3 size: 13 residues. Individuals aged roughly 18 to 95 years were recruited from approximately 22 US areas. Which cohort a participant joined came from the clinical history participants gave. TCRdb's copy holds only in-frame clones and misses some; the assay was immunoSEQ multiplex PCR. This sample has about 190,000 clones, with 86% found just once. The receptor comes from a man aged 40-49 years with acute COVID-19. What was sequenced was PBMCs or T cells enriched from blood (not recorded which). V is TRBV12-3 or TRBV12-4 and J is TRBJ1-1; TRBD1 might be the D (6 bases). CDR3 protein: CASSLFRGTEAFF. CDR3 bases: TGTGCCAGCAGTCTATTCAGGGGCACTGAAGCTTTCTTT.